This TCR beta chain was obtained from a study of OX40 agonist ivuxolimab in advanced cancers. Study-level points and caveats: There were also nonresponders showing low normalized T-cell clonal expansion. Compared with CD4+, CD8+ T cells on average had more expanded clones.

A note on this clone: Its target is not known.

The method was immunoSEQ multiplex PCR; TCRdb's version includes in-frame clones alone and lacks a portion of them. The sample lists tens of thousands of clones; around 88% were seen once. The CDR3 runs 10 residues. Trimming cost V 10 bases and J 8 bases, with 10 bases left between them. CDR1 and CDR2 from the germline V gene are WSHSY and SAAADI. The V call is TRBV10-2, the J call TRBJ2-3, with D unclear. The sequence was collected from an adult with an advanced solid tumor such as melanoma, head and neck, liver or kidney cancer. The sequencing used CD4+ or CD8+ T cells sorted from blood, collected in a trial of the OX40 agonist ivuxolimab. The CDR3 spells CATQLRTQYF. In DNA, the CDR3 is TGCGCCACCCAGCTCCGTACGCAGTATTTT.